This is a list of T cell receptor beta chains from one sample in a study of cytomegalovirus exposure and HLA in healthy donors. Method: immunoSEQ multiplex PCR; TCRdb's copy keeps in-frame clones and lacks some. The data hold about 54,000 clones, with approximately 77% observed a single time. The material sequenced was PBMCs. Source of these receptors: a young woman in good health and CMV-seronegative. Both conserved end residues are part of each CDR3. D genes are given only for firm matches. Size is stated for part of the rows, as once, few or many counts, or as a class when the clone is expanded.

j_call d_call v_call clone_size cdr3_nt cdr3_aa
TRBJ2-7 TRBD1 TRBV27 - TGTGCCAGCAGTTTAGGTGGGACAGCCTACGAGCAGTACTTC CASSLGGTAYEQYF
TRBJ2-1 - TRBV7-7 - TGTGCCAGCAGCTCCGACTACCGAGGTGAGCAGTTCTTC CASSSDYRGEQFF
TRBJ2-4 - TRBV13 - TGTGCCAGCAGCTCGACCGGGGGTCGCAGCGAATTAGCCAAAAACATTCAGTACTTC CASSSTGGRSELAKNIQYF
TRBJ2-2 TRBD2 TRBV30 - TGTGCCTGGAGTGTGGGGGGAGGGCGCGGGGAGCTGTTTTTT CAWSVGGGRGELFF
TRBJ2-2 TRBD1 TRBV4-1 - TGCGCCAGCAGCCAAGATCCCACAGGGGTCACCGGGGAGCTGTTTTTT CASSQDPTGVTGELFF
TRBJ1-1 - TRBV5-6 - TGTGCCAGCAGCTTGTTGGCAGGCATGAACACTGAAGCTTTCTTT CASSLLAGMNTEAFF
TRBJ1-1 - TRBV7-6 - TGTGCCAGCAGCCTAGAGGGGTGGGCAGGCACTGAAGCTTTCTTT CASSLEGWAGTEAFF
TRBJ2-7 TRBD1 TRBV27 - TGTGCCAGCAGTGACGGACAGGGGTTTTCCTACGAGCAGTACTTC CASSDGQGFSYEQYF
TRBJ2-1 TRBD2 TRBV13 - TGTGCCAGCAGCCCGCGTGAGCGGGAAGGGTCGTACAATGAGCAGTTCTTC CASSPREREGSYNEQFF
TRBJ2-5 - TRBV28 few TGTGCCAGTGGGCTTCAAGAGACCCAGTACTTC CASGLQETQYF
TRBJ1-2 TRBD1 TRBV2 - TGTGCCAGCAGCGCTCGGCTAACCGGGACAGGGGACTATGGCTACACCTTC CASSARLTGTGDYGYTF
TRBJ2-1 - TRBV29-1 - TGCAGCGTTGAAGACCCAATCCGGGACATCAACAATGAGCAGTTCTTC CSVEDPIRDINNEQFF
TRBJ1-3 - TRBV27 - TGTGCCAGCAGCGGACGGGACTCTGGAAACACCATATATTTT CASSGRDSGNTIYF
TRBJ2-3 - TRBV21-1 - TGTGCCAGCAGCCAAGGGCTAGCGAACTCAGATACGCAGTATTTT CASSQGLANSDTQYF
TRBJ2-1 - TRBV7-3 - TGTGCCAGCAGCTTAAATGTGGCGGGTGGCTACAATGAGCAGTTCTTC CASSLNVAGGYNEQFF
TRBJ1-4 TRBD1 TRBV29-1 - TGCAGCGTGGGAGACAGGGCTGAAAAACTGTTTTTT CSVGDRAEKLFF
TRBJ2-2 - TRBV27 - TGTGCCAGCAGTTTAATATTCGGGGAGCTGTTTTTT CASSLIFGELFF
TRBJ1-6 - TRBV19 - TGTGCCAGTAGTGCAACAGGGAATTCACCCCTCCACTTT CASSATGNSPLHF
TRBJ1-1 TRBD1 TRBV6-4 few TGTGCCAGCAGTGTAGGGACAGGGGATGGGAACACTGAAGCTTTCTTT CASSVGTGDGNTEAFF
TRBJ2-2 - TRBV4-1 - TGCGCCAGCAGCCTAGGGACACCCACCGGGGAGCTGTTTTTT CASSLGTPTGELFF
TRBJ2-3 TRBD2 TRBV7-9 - TGTGCCAGCAGCTTAGCGCTAGCGGGAGGGCCTACGAGCACAGATACGCAGTATTTT CASSLALAGGPTSTDTQYF
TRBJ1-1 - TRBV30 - TGTGCCTGGAGTGTACAGGAGAACACTGAAGCTTTCTTT CAWSVQENTEAFF
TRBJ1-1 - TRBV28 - TGTGCCAGCAGTTTAATTGGAGGGGGGGGTGTCAACACTGAAGCTTTCTTT CASSLIGGGGVNTEAFF
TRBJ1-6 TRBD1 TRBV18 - TGTGCCAGCTCACCGGAGGGACAGGGGAATTCACCCCTCCACTTT CASSPEGQGNSPLHF
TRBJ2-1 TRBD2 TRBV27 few TGTGCCAGCAGGGCTAGCGGGACTGGTGAGCAGTTCTTC CASRASGTGEQFF
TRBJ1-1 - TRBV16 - TGTGCCAGCAGCCAATTAGGGGTGGGGAACACTGAAGCTTTCTTT CASSQLGVGNTEAFF
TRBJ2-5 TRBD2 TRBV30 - TGTGCCTACTCGGGGGGGACCGAAGAGACCCAGTACTTC CAYSGGTEETQYF
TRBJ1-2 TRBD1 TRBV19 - TGTGCCAGCCAGGGGACAGAAAATAACTATGGCTACACCTTC CASQGTENNYGYTF
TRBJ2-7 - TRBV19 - TGTGCCAGTAGTACCCTAGCGCACTCCTACGAGCAGTACTTC CASSTLAHSYEQYF
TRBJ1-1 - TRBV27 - TGTGCCAGCAGTCTTAGTCCGACAACTGAAGCTTTCTTT CASSLSPTTEAFF
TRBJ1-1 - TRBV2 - TGTGCCAGCCGAACCACCCAAATATACAGGGTCCGGGACACTGAAGCTTTCTTT CASRTTQIYRVRDTEAFF
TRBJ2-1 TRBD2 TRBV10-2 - TGCGCCAGCATCCCCGGACTAGCGGGCTACAATGAGCAGTTCTTC CASIPGLAGYNEQFF
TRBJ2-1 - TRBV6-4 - TGTGCCAGCAGTGACTCTAGCTTGGATGAGCAGTTCTTC CASSDSSLDEQFF
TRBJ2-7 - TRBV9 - TGTGCCAGCAGCGTAGAAGTAACAGCCTACGAGCAGTACTTC CASSVEVTAYEQYF
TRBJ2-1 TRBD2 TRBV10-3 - TGTGCCATCAGTGCCCCTAGCGGGAGGTTCAATGAGCAGTTCTTC CAISAPSGRFNEQFF
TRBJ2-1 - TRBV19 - TGTGCCAGTAGTATTCAGTCTAGTGGAGAGCTTGCGCAGTTCTTC CASSIQSSGELAQFF
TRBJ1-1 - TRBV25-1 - TGTGCCAGCAGCATCCGGGACACCGTCACTGAAGCTTTCTTT CASSIRDTVTEAFF
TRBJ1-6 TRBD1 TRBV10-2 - TGCGCCAGCACTGTAGGGGGCCCATCCTATAATTCACCCCTCCACTTT CASTVGGPSYNSPLHF
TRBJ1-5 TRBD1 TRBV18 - TGTGCCAGCTCCCAAGGGCAGGCAGGGGGAGGAAATCAGCCCCAGCATTTT CASSQGQAGGGNQPQHF
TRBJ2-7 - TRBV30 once TGTGCCTGGAGTACCCAGAGGGTTTCTACCGACTACGAGCAGTACTTC CAWSTQRVSTDYEQYF
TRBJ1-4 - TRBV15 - TGTGCCACCAGCAGAGTCCCCCAGATAACTAATGAAAAACTGTTTTTT CATSRVPQITNEKLFF
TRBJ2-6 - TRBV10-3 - TGTGCCATCAGGGGCACATTTTACTCTGGGGCCAACGTCCTGACTTTC CAIRGTFYSGANVLTF